These 9 T cell receptor beta chains originate from one sample sequenced in a study of blood T cells in healthy people across ages. Through a sample-barcoded 5' primer and a J-beta primer mix, a second PCR was run for 7 to 11 cycles. TCRdb recomputed calls from the 5' RACE reads with MiXCR, one row per CDR3 protein. The table records 910,000 or so distinct CDR3 sequences, roughly 47% of them present only once. The sequenced material came from blood. The receptors originated from a woman aged 55-70 years in good health.

The chain joins TRBV19 to TRBJ1-2; TRBD1 is a possible D gene (6 bases). There are 15 residues in the CDR3. The V gene lost 3 bases and the J gene lost 3 bases, with 14 bases spanning the gap. The germline V gene has CDR1 LNHDA and CDR2 SQIVND (reference sequence). This CDR3 reads CASSIRGAVDYGYTF. The CDR3 coding sequence is TGTGCCAGTAGTATCAGGGGAGCGGTCGACTATGGCTACACCTTC.

This CDR3 is CASSHSGEANYGYTF. The CDR3 DNA reads TGTGCCAGCAGCCACTCAGGGGAAGCTAACTATGGCTACACCTTC. The chain couples TRBV14 to TRBJ1-2; tentative D call: TRBD1 (6 bases). Germline-derived CDR1 and CDR2 are SGHDN and FVKESK. The V and J ends lost 3 bases and 0 bases respectively, with 11 bases between them. The CDR3 runs 15 residues.

The gene calls are TRBV5-6 and TRBJ1-5; maybe TRBD1 (6 bases). This CDR3 has 15 residues. The germline V gene encodes CDR1 SGHDT and CDR2 YYEEEE. V gave up 3 bases and J gave up 2 bases, with 12 bases separating them. CDR3 sequence reads: CASSSRQAGNQPQHF. DNA of the CDR3: TGTGCCAGCAGCTCAAGACAGGCAGGCAATCAGCCCCAGCATTTT.

V usage is TRBV6-5 and J usage is TRBJ2-5; 14 bases map to TRBD2. The J call is in doubt because the DNA end fits TRBJ2-7 better. Germline CDR1 MNHEY, CDR2 SVGAGI. The CDR3 spans 15 residues. The CDR3 DNA is TGTGCCAGCAGGACCGGGACTAGCGGGAGTAACGAGCAGTACTTC. Encoded protein: CASRTGTSGSNEQYF.

The CDR3 sequence: CATSREAGYNEQFF. The CDR3 nucleotides read TGTGCCACCAGCAGAGAAGCGGGCTACAATGAGCAGTTCTTC. The chain recombines TRBV15 with TRBJ2-1; D is possibly TRBD2 (6 bases). Germline loops: CDR1 LNHNV, CDR2 YYDKDF (reference sequence). V was pared by 0 bases and J by 3 bases, with 6 bases between. The CDR3 is 14 residues long.

V is TRBV20-1 and J is TRBJ2-1; TRBD2 matches 7 bases. The CDR3 is 14 amino acids. The V gene end was trimmed by 5 bases and the J gene end by 2 bases; junction bases not matched to a gene: 6. Germline loops: CDR1 DFQATT, CDR2 SNEGSKA (reference sequence). CDR3 DNA: TGCAGTGCTGAACTAGCGAGAACCTACAATGAGCAGTTCTTC. Translated: CSAELARTYNEQFF.

This clonotype came up a few times. The chain has TRBV29-1 and TRBJ2-7; TRBD1 agrees at 7 bases. The germline CDR1 and CDR2 sequences are SQVTM and ANQGSEA. The CDR3 covers 13 residues. J gave up 0 bases and V 6 bases, and 5 bases lay outside the gene matches. CDR3 region: CSVRGLYSYEQYF. The CDR3 bases are TGCAGCGTGAGGGGGCTTTACTCCTACGAGCAGTACTTC.

The chain carries TRBV7-2 and TRBJ1-6; D ambiguous. The CDR3 has 12 amino acids. Germline CDR1 reads SGHTA; CDR2 reads FQGNSA. V lost 6 bases to trimming and J lost 7 bases, with 7 bases between them. The CDR3 here is CASRFQNSPLHF. The CDR3 nucleotides read TGTGCCAGCAGATTCCAAAATTCACCCCTCCACTTT.

The chain recombines TRBV11-2 with TRBJ2-7, with D perhaps given as TRBD1 or TRBD2 (7 bases each). Trimming cost V 2 bases and J 2 bases, with 13 bases left between them. The CDR3 length is 15 residues. Germline loops: CDR1 SGHAT, CDR2 FQNNGV. The CDR3 DNA reads TGTGCCAGCAGCTTATGGGGAGGGACAGCCTACGAGCAGTACTTC. Its protein is CASSLWGGTAYEQYF.